Listed here are 20 T cell receptor beta chains from one sample, sequenced in a study of cytomegalovirus exposure and HLA in healthy donors. PCR amplification relied on 60 Vbeta primers (plus 13 Jbeta primers). Repertoires were generated with immunoSEQ multiplex PCR, while TCRdb's copy carries only in-frame clones and drops some. The sample lists approximately 180,000 clones, around four fifths seen once, with about 1.4% in the top ten. The specimen sequenced was PBMCs. These receptors were collected from a woman in her twenties or thirties in good health and CMV-seropositive.

The chain carries TRBV28 and TRBJ1-1; D is perhaps TRBD1 (6 bases). This CDR3 region has 16 residues. Germline V gene data show CDR1 as MDHEN and CDR2 as SYDVKM. V was clipped by 6 bases and J by 4 bases, with 21 bases between them. The CDR3 bases are TGTGCCAGCAGGCAACCGGGACAAGGACCCTTCACTGAAGCTTTCTTT. It encodes CASRQPGQGPFTEAFF.

This chain connects TRBV27 to TRBJ1-4; TRBD1 matches at 7 bases. Trimming at V came to 3 bases and at J to 0 bases, leaving 4 bases not matched to a gene. The CDR3 length is 16 residues. In germline, CDR1 is MNHEY, CDR2 SMNVEV (reference sequence). The CDR3 bases are TGTGCCAGCAGTTTCGTGCAGGGGGCAACTAATGAAAAACTGTTTTTT. The encoded protein is CASSFVQGATNEKLFF.

This clone was seen a handful of times. This sequence joins TRBV28 and TRBJ2-3; 9 bases are shared with TRBD2. Germline lookup yields CDR1 MDHEN and CDR2 SYDVKM. Unmatched junction bases numbered 11, after V lost 8 bases and J lost 5 bases. The CDR3 has 15 residues. The CDR3 nucleotides are TGTGCCAGCCACTCGGTAGCGGGAGTGGGAGATACGCAGTATTTT. This codes for CASHSVAGVGDTQYF.

The genes are TRBV27 and TRBJ1-2; D ambiguous. The germline V gene has CDR1 MNHEY and CDR2 SMNVEV (reference sequence). The germline V and J ends were trimmed by 5 bases and 0 bases, with 10 bases remaining between them. The CDR3 consists of 14 residues. The CDR3 reads CASSPVKANYGYTF. Written as DNA, the CDR3 is TGTGCCAGCAGTCCAGTGAAAGCTAACTATGGCTACACCTTC.

With regard to this clone: This same CDR3 is encoded by further DNA sequences in the sample. V and J are TRBV28 and TRBJ1-1, with D unresolved. The CDR3 is made up of 14 amino acids. Trimming cost V 6 bases and J 1 base, with 12 bases left between them. Germline V CDR1 and CDR2: MDHEN, SYDVKM. As DNA, the CDR3 is TGTGCCAGCAGCCCACCCCGGGGGAACACTGAAGCTTTCTTT. Its protein product is CASSPPRGNTEAFF.

The chain uses TRBV7-2 and TRBJ2-7, with 9 positions matching TRBD2. This CDR3 comprises 15 residues. V trimming: 2 bases; J trimming: 0 bases; junction bases outside the gene matches: 2. Germline CDR1 and CDR2: SGHTA and FQGNSA. This chain's CDR3 is CASSLSAGGSYEQYF. CDR3 in DNA: TGTGCCAGCAGCTTATCAGCGGGAGGCTCCTACGAGCAGTACTTC.

The rearrangement joins TRBV6-4 to TRBJ2-2; 8 bases match TRBD1. The CDR3 has 15 amino acids. Germline assignment: CDR1 MRHNA and CDR2 SNTAGT. J was trimmed by 0 bases and V by 6 bases; bases with no gene match: 3. The CDR3 DNA sequence: TGTGCCAGCAGAAGGGGACAGGCGAACACCGGGGAGCTGTTTTTT. Translating it yields CASRRGQANTGELFF.

The V gene is TRBV30, the J gene TRBJ2-7; 12 bases map to TRBD2. The V gene's germline CDR1 is GTSNPN and CDR2 SVGIG (reference sequence). The junction had 6 bases not matched to a gene; V was cut back by 1 base and J by 5 bases. The CDR3 is 15 amino acids. The CDR3 loop reads CAWSGLAGGLHEQYF. Written as DNA, the CDR3 is TGTGCCTGGAGTGGCCTAGCGGGAGGGCTGCACGAGCAGTACTTC.

The J gene is TRBJ1-2, the V gene TRBV16; 7 bases line up with TRBD1. CDR1 is KGHSY, CDR2 FQNENV, per germline. The J segment lost 7 bases and the V segment lost 2 bases, leaving 4 bases of the junction unmatched. This CDR3 comprises 13 residues. The CDR3 spells CASSQNRGIGYTF. As DNA, the CDR3 is TGTGCCAGCAGCCAAAACAGGGGTATTGGCTACACCTTC.

V and J are TRBV18 and TRBJ1-2; unclear D gene. V lost 2 bases and J lost 6, with 10 bases in between. CDR1 is KGHSH and CDR2 is LQKENI in the germline V gene. The CDR3 is 13 residues long. The CDR3: CASSPRGKDGYTF. Written as DNA, the CDR3 is TGTGCCAGCTCACCAAGAGGGAAGGATGGCTACACCTTC.

V gene TRBV7-9 combines with J gene TRBJ1-2, with 8 bases fitting TRBD1. Trimming at V came to 5 bases and at J to 5 bases, leaving 4 bases not matched to a gene. There are 13 residues in the CDR3. Germline CDR1 is SEHNR and CDR2 is FQNEAQ (reference sequence). The CDR3 here is CASSPGGRYGYTF. CDR3 nucleotides: TGTGCCAGCAGCCCAGGGGGCCGGTATGGCTACACCTTC.

Only a few counts were recorded for this clone. The V and J genes are TRBV4-1 and TRBJ2-5; D is unclear. V lost 0 bases and J lost 7, with 15 bases in between. This CDR3 region has 15 residues. Germline V gene lookup returns CDR1 MGHRA and CDR2 YSYEKL. DNA of the CDR3: TGCGCCAGCAGCCAAGATGTCCAGTCCTCGGGGACCCAGTACTTC. Translating gives CASSQDVQSSGTQYF.

This clone is a singleton in its sample. V is TRBV11-2 and J is TRBJ2-7, with D possibly matching TRBD2 (6 bases). Trimming cost V 0 bases and J 2 bases, with 11 bases left between them. The CDR3 is made up of 15 amino acids. From germline, CDR1 is SGHAT and CDR2 FQNNGV. In DNA, the CDR3 is TGTGCCAGCAGCTTAGACCAAGGCGGGACCTACGAGCAGTACTTC. Translation gives CASSLDQGGTYEQYF.

The V call is TRBV1, the J call TRBJ2-2; the D call TRBD2 from the table was never checked on the DNA. TRBV1 is a pseudogene segment. CDR3 size: 19 residues. CDR3 sequence: CTSSHPPPLAGEVTGELFF. CDR3 coding DNA: TGCACCAGCAGCCATCCGCCCCCACTAGCGGGAGAGGTCACCGGGGAGCTGTTTTTT.

In the case of this clone: The sample carries other DNA sequences with the same CDR3. J is TRBJ2-3 and V is TRBV10-3; 7 positions match TRBD1. Germline assignment: CDR1 ENHRY and CDR2 SYGVKD. The CDR3 contains 14 residues. After removal of 3 bases from V and 2 bases from J, the junction contained 2 bases not matched to a gene. The CDR3 DNA reads as TGTGCCATCAGTGAAGGACAGGACACAGATACGCAGTATTTT. This translates into CAISEGQDTDTQYF.

The rearrangement uses TRBV19 and TRBJ2-5, with TRBD1 identical over 7 bases. This CDR3 contains 15 residues. The V segment lost 5 bases and the J segment 0 bases; nucleotides outside the gene matches: 6. Germline V CDR1 and CDR2: LNHDA, SQIVND (reference sequence). CDR3 region: CASSLWDSNQETQYF. The CDR3 DNA follows: TGTGCCAGTAGTCTGTGGGACAGTAACCAAGAGACCCAGTACTTC.

V gene TRBV5-1 combines with J gene TRBJ2-2; possible D gene TRBD1, 5 bases. Deletions cut 0 bases from V and 1 base from J, with 10 bases between. The CDR3 is made up of 16 amino acids. Germline values: CDR1 SGHRS, CDR2 YFSETQ. The chain's CDR3 is CASSLGLGENTGELFF. DNA for the CDR3: TGCGCCAGCAGCTTGGGTCTAGGGGAGAACACCGGGGAGCTGTTTTTT. Looking up the rest from reference TRBV5-1 and TRBJ2-2 gives the full variable domain: KAGVTQTPRYLIKTRGQQVTLSCSPISGHRSVSWYQQTPGQGLQFLFEYFSETQRNKGNFPGRFSGRQFSNSRSEMNVSTLELGDSALYLCASSLGLGENTGELFFGEGSRLTVL.

The rearrangement uses TRBV6-1 and TRBJ1-5; TRBD1 matches 7 bases. After removal of 4 bases from V and 4 bases from J, the junction contained 4 bases not matched to a gene. Per germline, CDR1 MNHNS and CDR2 SASEGT. This CDR3 is 14 amino acids long. The DNA of the CDR3 is TGTGCCAGCAGTGCTGGGACAGCGAATCAGCCCCAGCATTTT. This codes for CASSAGTANQPQHF.

DNA of the CDR3: TGTGCCAGCAGTGAAAAGGGCGGGACGAACTCCTACAATGAGCAGTTCTTC. Amino acid sequence: CASSEKGGTNSYNEQFF. The chain is built from TRBV25-1 and TRBJ2-1, with a tentative D call TRBD2 (6 bases). Germline values: CDR1 MGHDK, CDR2 SYGVNS. The V and J ends lost 2 bases and 0 bases respectively, with 14 bases between them. This CDR3 region has 17 residues.

The chain has TRBV5-1 and TRBJ2-7, with 11 positions matching TRBD2. The CDR3 consists of 15 residues. The trim removed 0 bases at V and 6 bases at J, leaving 5 bases unmatched. CDR1 and CDR2 from the germline V gene are SGHRS and YFSETQ. The CDR3 here is CASSLVAGGPGEQYF. In nucleotides, the CDR3 is TGCGCCAGCAGCTTGGTAGCGGGAGGGCCCGGCGAGCAGTACTTC.